These T cell receptor beta chains were read from a single sample in a study of regulatory T cells in long-lasting Graves disease. TCRdb reanalysed the multiplex PCR reads using MiXCR and keeps one entry per CDR3 protein. The sample contains 540,000 or so distinct CDR3 sequences, 13% of which appear only once. These data were also reused for a study on T cells in Graves' hyperthyroidism and ophthalmopathy.

This specimen was peripheral blood mononuclear cells (PBMCs), taken at new diagnosis, from a patient treated with antithyroid drugs. The origin of the receptors is a young man with Graves disease. Both conserved end residues are part of each CDR3. The D gene is left open where the match is weak. Expanded clones get a size class; other rows say once, few or many, or leave the size out.

v_gene: TRBV28
abundance: .
j_gene: TRBJ2-1
d_gene: TRBD2
CDR3nt: TGTGCCATTAGACTAGCTCCCTACAATGAGCAGTTCTTC
CDR3aa: CAIRLAPYNEQFF

v_gene: TRBV6-5
abundance: many
j_gene: TRBJ2-1
d_gene: .
CDR3nt: TGTGCCAGCAGTTACGGCGGCGGGGCGTATTACAATGAGCAGTTCTTC
CDR3aa: CASSYGGGAYYNEQFF

v_gene: TRBV7-9
abundance: few
j_gene: TRBJ2-4
d_gene: .
CDR3nt: TGTGCCAGCAGCCCTCCGGGGGCTCTAGCCAAAAACATTCAGTACTTC
CDR3aa: CASSPPGALAKNIQYF

v_gene: TRBV7-9
abundance: many
j_gene: TRBJ2-7
d_gene: .
CDR3nt: TGTGCCAGCAGCACCGATCGGGGGCCGACCTACGAGCAGTACTTC
CDR3aa: CASSTDRGPTYEQYF

v_gene: TRBV14
abundance: few
j_gene: TRBJ2-5
d_gene: .
CDR3nt: TGTGCCAGCAGCCAGACTAGGCAAGAGACCCAGTACTTC
CDR3aa: CASSQTRQETQYF

v_gene: TRBV12-3/TRBV12-4
abundance: many
j_gene: TRBJ1-1
d_gene: .
CDR3nt: TGTGCCAGCAGCCTGGGACCGCCATTCGCTTTCTTT
CDR3aa: CASSLGPPFAFF

v_gene: TRBV29-1
abundance: .
j_gene: TRBJ2-5
d_gene: TRBD1
CDR3nt: TGCAGCGTTAGACCGGGGACAGCCAAATACCAAGAGACCCAGTACTTC
CDR3aa: CSVRPGTAKYQETQYF

v_gene: TRBV11-1
abundance: many
j_gene: TRBJ1-1
d_gene: .
CDR3nt: TGTGCCAGCAGCTCGGTACGGGCCAACACTGAAGCTTTCTTT
CDR3aa: CASSSVRANTEAFF

v_gene: TRBV20-1
abundance: many
j_gene: TRBJ2-7
d_gene: .
CDR3nt: TGCAGTGCTAGAGATCCGAGGGAAGGGGACTACGAGCAGTACTTC
CDR3aa: CSARDPREGDYEQYF

v_gene: TRBV7-2
abundance: many
j_gene: TRBJ2-1
d_gene: TRBD2
CDR3nt: TGTGCCAGCAGCTTAGCGGCGACTAGCGGGAGCAATGAGCAGTTCTTC
CDR3aa: CASSLAATSGSNEQFF

v_gene: TRBV20-1
abundance: .
j_gene: TRBJ2-3
d_gene: .
CDR3nt: TGCAGTGCTAGTCGTGCAGGGCTTGCCACAGATACGCAGTATTTT
CDR3aa: CSASRAGLATDTQYF

v_gene: TRBV28
abundance: many
j_gene: TRBJ2-5
d_gene: .
CDR3nt: TGTGCCAGCAGTTTAGAACTAGTGGGTGCCCCTTTGTACTTC
CDR3aa: CASSLELVGAPLYF

v_gene: TRBV6-1
abundance: many
j_gene: TRBJ2-2
d_gene: .
CDR3nt: TGTGCCAGCACCCACGGCGGCGGGGAGCTGTTTTTT
CDR3aa: CASTHGGGELFF

v_gene: TRBV6-2/TRBV6-3
abundance: many
j_gene: TRBJ2-1
d_gene: TRBD2
CDR3nt: TGTGCCACCACAGCGGGAGTCGTCCCCAATGAGCAGTTCTTC
CDR3aa: CATTAGVVPNEQFF

v_gene: TRBV6-1
abundance: few
j_gene: TRBJ2-2
d_gene: .
CDR3nt: TGTGCCAGCAGTACTACAACTGACCCCGGGGGATCCGGGGAGCTGTTTTTT
CDR3aa: CASSTTTDPGGSGELFF

v_gene: TRBV5-1
abundance: many
j_gene: TRBJ2-1
d_gene: TRBD1
CDR3nt: TGCGCCAGCAGCTTGACCCCCGGGACAGGGTTCAATGAGCAGTTCTTC
CDR3aa: CASSLTPGTGFNEQFF

v_gene: TRBV20-1
abundance: many
j_gene: TRBJ2-7
d_gene: .
CDR3nt: TGCAGTGCCAGAAGGGTTGCAGCGGTGGGGGCCTACGAGCAGTACTTC
CDR3aa: CSARRVAAVGAYEQYF

v_gene: TRBV6-1
abundance: .
j_gene: TRBJ2-7
d_gene: TRBD2
CDR3nt: TGTGCCAACAGCCGTACTAGCGGGAGTAGGTCCTACGAGCAGTACTTC
CDR3aa: CANSRTSGSRSYEQYF

v_gene: TRBV10-3
abundance: few
j_gene: TRBJ2-3
d_gene: .
CDR3nt: TGTGCCATCAGTGTAGCGGAAACAGATACGCAGTATTTT
CDR3aa: CAISVAETDTQYF

v_gene: TRBV12-3/TRBV12-4
abundance: many
j_gene: TRBJ2-7
d_gene: .
CDR3nt: TGTGCCAGCAGCCCAAAACAGGGTGTCTACGAGCAGTACTTC
CDR3aa: CASSPKQGVYEQYF

v_gene: TRBV27
abundance: many
j_gene: TRBJ2-5
d_gene: TRBD2
CDR3nt: TGTGCCAGCAGTTTATACCCTCCCCTAGCGGGCCCCCAAGAGACCCAGTACTTC
CDR3aa: CASSLYPPLAGPQETQYF